The 32 T cell receptor beta chains listed next were all sequenced from one sample in a study of blood T cell repertoires in COVID-19. Assay: immunoSEQ multiplex PCR; the TCRdb copy retains only in-frame clones and omits some. The profile shows 200,000 to 250,000 clones, roughly nine tenths of them singletons. Specimen: PBMCs or T cells enriched from blood (not recorded which). The receptors derive from a woman between 18 and 29 years old in a cohort exposed to, infected with or recovered from COVID-19 (not recorded which).

The V gene is TRBV4-1, the J gene TRBJ1-1, with no clear D. Trimming left V 1 base short and J 1 base short, with 10 bases between. The CDR3 runs to 15 residues. CDR1 MGHRA and CDR2 YSYEKL come from the germline V gene. CDR3 protein: CASSQVMSGNTEAFF. The CDR3 DNA reads TGCGCCAGCAGCCAAGTAATGTCGGGGAACACTGAAGCTTTCTTT.

The chain combines TRBV13 with TRBJ2-2, with unresolved D. The germline V and J ends were trimmed by 3 bases and 5 bases, with 7 bases remaining between them. The CDR3 has 13 residues. Germline V gives CDR1 PRHDT, CDR2 FYEKMQ (reference sequence). Written as DNA, the CDR3 is TGTGCCAGCAGCTTTGGCAGGACCGGGGAGCTGTTTTTT. Protein: CASSFGRTGELFF.

This CDR3 is CASRVIGQQDQPQHF. The CDR3 nucleotides read TGTGCCAGCAGGGTAATCGGACAGCAAGATCAGCCCCAGCATTTT. This chain uses TRBV5-8 with TRBJ1-5; D is perhaps TRBD1 (6 bases). V gave up 5 bases and J gave up 5 bases, with 17 bases separating them. Germline CDR1 is SGHTS and CDR2 is YDEGEE. The CDR3 consists of 15 residues.

The rearrangement links TRBV5-1 to TRBJ1-5; D is unclear. Trimming removed 2 bases at V and 1 base at J, with 10 bases between. The length of the CDR3 is 15 residues. In germline, CDR1 is SGHRS, CDR2 YFSETQ. The CDR3 DNA reads TGCGCCAGCAGCTTTGCGGGTGGAAGCAATCAGCCCCAGCATTTT. Protein sequence: CASSFAGGSNQPQHF.

The chain employs TRBV5-4 and TRBJ2-1; 7 bases fit TRBD1. Germline V CDR1 and CDR2: SGHNT, YYREEE (reference sequence). V trimming: 3 bases; J trimming: 8 bases; junction bases outside the gene matches: 2. The CDR3 is 12 residues long. CDR3 nucleotide sequence: TGTGCCAGCAGCTACACAGGGGATGAGCAGTTCTTC. Amino acid sequence: CASSYTGDEQFF.

V gene TRBV5-1 combines with J gene TRBJ2-1; 14 bases align to TRBD2. CDR1 and CDR2 from the germline V gene are SGHRS and YFSETQ. The V gene end was trimmed by 5 bases and the J gene end by 5 bases; junction bases not matched to a gene: 12. The CDR3 is made up of 18 amino acids. CDR3: CASSLGLAGALSHNEQFF. DNA of the CDR3: TGCGCCAGCAGTCTGGGACTAGCGGGAGCCCTATCACACAATGAGCAGTTCTTC.

The rearrangement joins TRBV9 to TRBJ1-4; 7 bases fit TRBD1. Germline assignment: CDR1 SGDLS and CDR2 YYNGEE. The trim removed 3 bases at V and 5 bases at J, leaving 4 bases unmatched. This CDR3 is built from 14 residues. Here the CDR3 reads CASSAGGQNEKLFF. The CDR3 DNA reads TGTGCCAGCAGCGCAGGGGGACAGAATGAAAAACTGTTTTTT.

The chain is built from TRBV5-1 and TRBJ2-5; no clear D. Looked up from germline, CDR1 is SGHRS and CDR2 is YFSETQ. There are 12 residues in the CDR3. Trimming took off 0 bases at V and 5 bases at J, with 5 bases between the two ends. The CDR3 bases are TGCGCCAGCAGCTTGGCCCGGGAGACCCAGTACTTC. Encoded protein: CASSLARETQYF.

The chain has TRBV13 and TRBJ2-1; 7 bases are a match to TRBD1. The V gene's germline CDR1 is PRHDT and CDR2 FYEKMQ (reference sequence). J was trimmed by 6 bases and V by 6 bases; bases with no gene match: 11. The CDR3 extends over 15 amino acids. DNA of the CDR3: TGTGCCAGCAGATACAGGGGCGCTCTAGTCAATGAGCAGTTCTTC. Its protein is CASRYRGALVNEQFF. Using reference TRBV13 and TRBJ2-1 for the parts outside the CDR3, the full variable domain is AAGVIQSPRHLIKEKRETATLKCYPIPRHDTVYWYQQGPGQDPQFLISFYEKMQSDKGSIPDRFSAQQFSDYHSELNMSSLELGDSALYFCASRYRGALVNEQFFGPGTRLTVL.

The chain couples TRBV7-2 to TRBJ1-2, with 8 bases fitting TRBD1. Germline loops: CDR1 SGHTA, CDR2 FQGNSA. The CDR3 spans 14 residues. V lost 2 bases, J lost 3 bases, and 2 bases stayed unmatched. CDR3 coding DNA: TGTGCCAGCAGCTTAAACAGGGGGGACTATGGCTACACCTTC. It encodes CASSLNRGDYGYTF.

This rearrangement joins TRBV28 to TRBJ1-4; 9 bases are shared with TRBD1. Germline CDR1 and CDR2: MDHEN and SYDVKM. Unmatched junction bases numbered 13, after V lost 7 bases and J lost 10 bases. The CDR3 length is 15 residues. The CDR3 nucleotides are TGTGCCAGCAACCTCCCCGGGACAGGGACCCGAAAACTGTTTTTT. The encoded protein is CASNLPGTGTRKLFF.

The chain carries TRBV11-3 and TRBJ2-5, with D tentatively TRBD1 (5 bases). V shed 3 bases and J shed 4 bases, with 18 bases lying between them. The CDR3 has 16 amino acids. Germline assignment: CDR1 SGHNT and CDR2 YENEEA. Here the CDR3 DNA reads TGTGCCAGCAGCTTTGGAGCAAGTCAGGGCGGAGAGACCCAGTACTTC. Protein: CASSFGASQGGETQYF.

The chain recombines TRBV7-9 with TRBJ2-3; no clear D. The V gene's germline CDR1 is SEHNR and CDR2 FQNEAQ (reference sequence). This CDR3 comprises 14 residues. Deletions cut 1 base from V and 2 bases from J, with 7 bases between. CDR3 DNA: TGTGCCAGCAGCTTAGGAACTCTCACAGATACGCAGTATTTT. This encodes CASSLGTLTDTQYF.

This clone was counted between two and nine times. The rearrangement joins TRBV6-4 to TRBJ1-5, with D perhaps TRBD1 (5 bases). V lost 2 bases to trimming and J lost 3 bases, with 5 bases between them. CDR3 length: 13 amino acids. The germline V gene encodes CDR1 MRHNA and CDR2 SNTAGT. The CDR3 nucleotides read TGTGCCAGCAGTGACGGGGCCAATCAGCCCCAGCATTTT. It translates to CASSDGANQPQHF.

The V gene is TRBV5-5, the J gene TRBJ1-3; TRBD1 matches at 7 bases. V shed 4 bases and J 0 bases; nucleotides not matched to a gene: 7. This CDR3 is 16 amino acids long. CDR1 and CDR2 from the germline V gene are SGHKS and YYEKEE (reference sequence). CDR3 loop: CASSRDSRYSGNTIYF. In nucleotides, the CDR3 is TGTGCCAGCAGCCGGGACAGCCGATACTCTGGAAACACCATATATTTT.

This clone appeared a single time. The chain combines TRBV4-1 with TRBJ2-1; the match to TRBD1 covers 9 bases. CDR3 size: 14 residues. Germline-derived CDR1 and CDR2 are MGHRA and YSYEKL. Trimming took 4 bases from V and 12 from J; bases not matched to a gene: 10. Written as DNA, the CDR3 is TGCGCCAGCAGCCCCACACCTTCGACAGGGGGGCAGTTCTTC. This codes for CASSPTPSTGGQFF.

The V call is TRBV19, the J call TRBJ1-2, with D perhaps TRBD1 (5 bases). The CDR3 consists of 11 residues. Per the germline V gene, CDR1 is LNHDA and CDR2 is SQIVND (reference sequence). The germline V and J ends were trimmed by 9 bases and 7 bases, with 12 bases remaining between them. In nucleotides, the CDR3 is TGTGCCAGCCGAGTCGGGGGTGGCTACACCTTC. It encodes CASRVGGGYTF.

This clone is a singleton in its sample. The chain couples TRBV3-1 (or the pseudogene TRBV3-2) to TRBJ1-2; D unclear. This CDR3 comprises 14 residues. Looked up from germline, CDR1 is LGHDT and CDR2 is YNNKEL (reference sequence). V dropped 0 bases and J dropped 4 bases, with 9 bases sitting between them. The DNA of the CDR3 is TGTGCCAGCAGCCAAGATCGGCGGCTCTATGGCTACACCTTC. Translation: CASSQDRRLYGYTF.

The rearrangement links TRBV9 to TRBJ2-6; D is undetermined. Germline V gene sequence: CDR1 SGDLS, CDR2 YYNGEE. The CDR3 contains 14 residues. Trimming took 1 base from V and 1 from J, leaving 3 bases between them. The CDR3 protein is CASSVQSGANVLTF. DNA of the CDR3: TGTGCCAGCAGCGTACAGTCTGGGGCCAACGTCCTGACTTTC.

This chain uses TRBV15 with TRBJ2-1; D is possibly TRBD1 (6 bases). The V gene's germline CDR1 is LNHNV and CDR2 YYDKDF (reference sequence). The CDR3 runs to 14 residues. Trimming took 8 bases from V and 8 from J, leaving 19 bases between them. CDR3 sequence (DNA): TGTGCCACCTTAAAGGAACAGGGTTGGGATGAGCAGTTCTTC. Its protein is CATLKEQGWDEQFF.

CDR3 sequence reads: CASSQTDQETQYF. CDR3 in DNA: TGTGCCAGCAGTCAGACAGACCAAGAGACCCAGTACTTC. V usage is TRBV28 and J usage is TRBJ2-5; D is possibly TRBD1 (5 bases). The V and J ends lost 5 bases and 0 bases respectively, with 7 bases between them. CDR1 and CDR2 from the germline V gene are MDHEN and SYDVKM. The CDR3 has 13 amino acids.

This clone was observed a few times. The chain has TRBV28 and TRBJ1-6; possible D gene TRBD1, 5 bases. The CDR3 extends over 12 amino acids. Trimming took 8 bases from V and 8 from J, leaving 10 bases between them. CDR1 and CDR2 (germline): MDHEN, SYDVKM. The CDR3 DNA follows: TGTGCCAGCGGACAACGGGATTCACCCCTCCACTTT. It encodes CASGQRDSPLHF.

The V gene is TRBV9, the J gene TRBJ2-1, with D perhaps matching TRBD2 (6 bases). CDR1 and CDR2 (germline): SGDLS, YYNGEE. The CDR3 has 16 amino acids. With 0 bases removed from V and 0 bases from J, the gap between germline ends came to 10 bases. The DNA for the CDR3 is TGTGCCAGCAGCGTAGATGGGGGGACCTCCTACAATGAGCAGTTCTTC. Protein: CASSVDGGTSYNEQFF.

The V gene is TRBV9, the J gene TRBJ1-5; D is unclear. Germline CDR1 and CDR2: SGDLS and YYNGEE. This CDR3 comprises 13 residues. V was clipped by 3 bases and J by 4 bases, with 8 bases between them. CDR3 protein: CASSGGGNQPQHF. The CDR3 nucleotides read TGTGCCAGCAGCGGCGGAGGGAATCAGCCCCAGCATTTT. The full variable domain, rest sourced from reference TRBV9 and TRBJ1-5, is DSGVTQTPKHLITATGQRVTLRCSPRSGDLSVYWYQQSLDQGLQFLIQYYNGEERAKGNILERFSAQQFPDLHSELNLSSLELGDSALYFCASSGGGNQPQHFGDGTRLSIL.

This chain connects TRBV11-2 to TRBJ2-7; 11 nucleotides agree with TRBD2. The ends lost 2 bases at V and 6 bases at J; junction bases unmatched: 6. The CDR3 spans 15 residues. Germline CDR1 SGHAT, CDR2 FQNNGV. The CDR3 sequence is CASSLIGLAGGEQYF. As DNA, the CDR3 is TGTGCCAGCAGCTTAATCGGGCTAGCGGGGGGCGAGCAGTACTTC.

The chain couples TRBV5-4 to TRBJ2-7, with D possibly matching TRBD1 (6 bases). The V end was cut by 4 bases, the J end by 2 bases, with 10 bases between. Germline loops: CDR1 SGHNT, CDR2 YYREEE (reference sequence). There are 13 residues in the CDR3. The chain's CDR3 is CASSVDRAYEQYF. The DNA for the CDR3 is TGTGCCAGCAGCGTGGACAGAGCCTACGAGCAGTACTTC.

The rearrangement uses TRBV5-4 and TRBJ2-1, with D perhaps matching TRBD2 (6 bases). The CDR3 loop spans 13 amino acids. Per germline, CDR1 SGHNT and CDR2 YYREEE (reference sequence). V shed 1 base and J shed 7 bases, with 9 bases lying between them. CDR3 amino acids: CASSLKTRNEQFF. The CDR3, as DNA: TGTGCCAGCAGCTTGAAGACTAGAAATGAGCAGTTCTTC. The entire variable domain, with the rest obtained from reference TRBV5-4 and TRBJ2-1, is as follows: ETGVTQSPTHLIKTRGQQVTLRCSSQSGHNTVSWYQQALGQGPQFIFQYYREEENGRGNFPPRFSGLQFPNYSSELNVNALELDDSALYLCASSLKTRNEQFFGPGTRLTVL.

This rearrangement joins TRBV9 to TRBJ1-6; 8 positions agree with TRBD1. The CDR3 is 14 amino acids. Germline V gene lookup returns CDR1 SGDLS and CDR2 YYNGEE. The ends lost 4 bases at V and 10 bases at J; junction bases unmatched: 7. The CDR3 here is CASSPTGAGSPLHF. CDR3 DNA sequence: TGTGCCAGCAGCCCGACAGGGGCGGGATCACCCCTCCACTTT.

The CDR3 sequence is CASSQGRQEKLFF. CDR3 in DNA: TGCGCCAGCAGCCAGGGGCGTCAAGAAAAACTGTTTTTT. The chain combines TRBV4-1 with TRBJ1-4, with a possible D match to TRBD1 (5 bases). The CDR3 contains 13 residues. V was pared by 3 bases and J by 8 bases, with 10 bases between. CDR1 MGHRA and CDR2 YSYEKL come from the germline V gene.

This chain connects TRBV6-5 to TRBJ1-1, with D uncertain. The CDR3 has 13 residues. V dropped 6 bases and J dropped 1 base, with 9 bases sitting between them. Germline loops: CDR1 MNHEY, CDR2 SVGAGI. The CDR3 reads CASRREWNTEAFF. The CDR3 DNA reads TGTGCCAGCAGACGGGAATGGAACACTGAAGCTTTCTTT.

This clone was recorded a few times. This chain joins TRBV5-1 and TRBJ1-1; a weak D match, TRBD1 (5 bases). The CDR3 extends over 14 amino acids. V lost 5 bases and J 7 bases, leaving 18 bases between the germline ends. The germline CDR1 and CDR2 sequences are SGHRS and YFSETQ. CDR3 protein: CASRAVGGSGEAFF. CDR3 nucleotides: TGCGCCAGCAGAGCGGTGGGGGGATCGGGTGAAGCTTTCTTT.

This chain connects TRBV5-1 to TRBJ2-1, with D possibly TRBD2 on 6 matching bases. The germline V and J ends were trimmed by 7 bases and 0 bases, with 14 bases remaining between them. Per germline, CDR1 SGHRS and CDR2 YFSETQ. CDR3 length: 15 residues. The DNA for the CDR3 is TGCGCCAGCCGATGGAGGGAGTTCTCCTACAATGAGCAGTTCTTC. Translating it yields CASRWREFSYNEQFF.